The next 16 T cell receptor beta chains were all read from a single sample in a study of cytomegalovirus exposure and HLA in healthy donors. PCR was performed using 60 Vbeta and 13 Jbeta primers. Libraries were prepared by immunoSEQ multiplex PCR; TCRdb keeps only in-frame clonotypes and omits some of them. Of 150,000 or so clones listed, roughly 74% were seen once; the top ten hold approximately 2.6%. Source material: PBMCs. These receptor sequences come from a man between 18 and 29 years old in good health and CMV-seronegative.

DNA for the CDR3: TGTGCCAGCAGTGAAACAGGGACGGTCTATGGCTACACCTTC. It specifies CASSETGTVYGYTF. The chain combines TRBV2 with TRBJ1-2; D is perhaps TRBD1 (6 bases). Trimming cost V 2 bases and J 4 bases, with 11 bases left between them. Germline loops: CDR1 SNHLY, CDR2 FYNNEI. The CDR3 contains 14 residues.

This chain connects TRBV6-1 to TRBJ2-7, with D perhaps matching TRBD1 (6 bases). The CDR3 runs to 13 residues. Trimming removed 7 bases from V and 7 bases from J, with 17 bases in between. Germline values: CDR1 MNHNS, CDR2 SASEGT. CDR3 region: CASKERGSREQYF. In DNA, the CDR3 is TGTGCCAGCAAAGAGAGGGGGTCTCGTGAGCAGTACTTC.

This clone was observed a handful of times. V gene TRBV2 combines with J gene TRBJ1-5; weak D call: TRBD1 (6 bases). Trimming shortened V by 2 bases and J by 6 bases, and 11 bases separated the two germline ends. Germline lookup yields CDR1 SNHLY and CDR2 FYNNEI. The CDR3 extends over 14 amino acids. The CDR3, as DNA: TGTGCCAGCAGTGAAACAGGGCTAGGTCAGCCCCAGCATTTT. This translates into CASSETGLGQPQHF.

The chain joins TRBV4-1 to TRBJ2-2; maybe TRBD1 (6 bases). CDR3 size: 19 residues. Germline V gene data show CDR1 as MGHRA and CDR2 as YSYEKL. Trimming removed 0 bases at V and 2 bases at J, with 19 bases between. In DNA form, the CDR3 reads TGCGCCAGCAGCCAAGATGGGGGCCTATCGACCACCAACACCGGGGAGCTGTTTTTT. It yields the protein CASSQDGGLSTTNTGELFF.

This chain uses TRBV19 with TRBJ2-7, with 7 bases matching TRBD2. Losses at the gene ends were 5 bases for V and 3 bases for J; bases not matched to a gene: 10. The germline V gene has CDR1 LNHDA and CDR2 SQIVND (reference sequence). The CDR3 is 15 amino acids. The CDR3 DNA is TGTGCCAGTAGTTCTCAGCGGGGCCAACACTACGAGCAGTACTTC. Its protein product is CASSSQRGQHYEQYF.

The chain joins TRBV5-6 to TRBJ1-2, with D maybe TRBD1 (5 bases). The CDR3 sequence is 13 residues long. The germline V and J ends were trimmed by 1 base and 4 bases, with 8 bases remaining between them. Germline CDR1 SGHDT, CDR2 YYEEEE. This chain's CDR3 is CASSLIQVYGYTF. CDR3 in DNA: TGTGCCAGCAGCTTGATACAGGTCTATGGCTACACCTTC.

The J gene is TRBJ2-7, the V gene TRBV7-9, with 14 bases aligning to TRBD2. The CDR3 runs 16 residues. Trimming at V came to 5 bases and at J to 0 bases, leaving 3 bases not matched to a gene. Germline V gives CDR1 SEHNR, CDR2 FQNEAQ (reference sequence). In DNA, the CDR3 is TGTGCCAGCAGCGGGACTAGCGGGGGTAGCTCCTACGAGCAGTACTTC. Amino acid sequence: CASSGTSGGSSYEQYF.

As DNA, the CDR3 is TGCGCCAGCAGGCCTTGGGGCTCGAACACTGAAGCTTTCTTT. It translates to CASRPWGSNTEAFF. V and J are TRBV10-1 and TRBJ1-1; the D gene is possibly TRBD1 (5 bases). Trimming stripped 6 bases from V and 1 base from J, with 12 bases between. The CDR3 has 14 amino acids. Per germline, CDR1 WNHNN and CDR2 SYGVQD (reference sequence).

The chain combines TRBV15 with TRBJ2-1; the D gene is possibly TRBD1 (6 bases). This CDR3 comprises 16 residues. Trimming took 4 bases from V and 6 from J, leaving 19 bases between them. Germline lookup yields CDR1 LNHNV and CDR2 YYDKDF (reference sequence). CDR3 DNA sequence: TGTGCCACCAGCACTCCCGGACAGATCCCCTCCAATGAGCAGTTCTTC. Its translation is CATSTPGQIPSNEQFF. The variable domain in full, with the rest retrieved from reference TRBV15 and TRBJ2-1, is DAMVIQNPRYQVTQFGKPVTLSCSQTLNHNVMYWYQQKSSQAPKLLFHYYDKDFNNEADTPDNFQSRRPNTSFCFLDIRSPGLGDTAMYLCATSTPGQIPSNEQFFGPGTRLTVL.

J is TRBJ2-3 and V is TRBV6-5, with D perhaps TRBD2 (6 bases). The germline V and J ends were trimmed by 0 bases and 1 base, with 11 bases remaining between them. Germline V lookup: CDR1 MNHEY, CDR2 SVGAGI. This CDR3 has 16 residues. CDR3 coding DNA: TGTGCCAGCAGTTACTCCGGGGGTTGGGGCACAGATACGCAGTATTTT. Protein sequence: CASSYSGGWGTDTQYF.

The DNA of the CDR3 is TGTGCCAGCAGTGGAAGCCGCGATCAGCCCCAGCATTTT. It yields the protein CASSGSRDQPQHF. The rearrangement links TRBV2 to TRBJ1-5; D gene uncertain. Between the trimmed V and J ends, which lost 4 bases and 5 bases, there was a span of 9 bases. The germline V gene has CDR1 SNHLY and CDR2 FYNNEI. The length of the CDR3 is 13 residues.

This chain joins TRBV6-1 and TRBJ2-6; D unclear. Germline V gives CDR1 MNHNS, CDR2 SASEGT. V lost 6 bases and J lost 1, with 7 bases in between. The CDR3 is made up of 14 amino acids. The CDR3 region is CASRLNSGANVLTF. The DNA of the CDR3 is TGTGCCAGCAGACTGAATTCTGGGGCCAACGTCCTGACTTTC.

This chain connects TRBV6-5 to TRBJ1-1; D call uncertain. This CDR3 spans 15 amino acids. Germline assignment: CDR1 MNHEY and CDR2 SVGAGI. V was clipped by 5 bases and J by 1 base, with 14 bases between them. CDR3 nucleotide sequence: TGTGCCAGCAGTGCAATGGAGCCTCCGAACACTGAAGCTTTCTTT. Translated, it gives CASSAMEPPNTEAFF.

This clone appeared a few times. Other DNA sequences from this sample encode an identical CDR3 as well. This CDR3 reads CASSSVSGNTIYF. CDR3 DNA sequence: TGTGCCAGCAGCTCAGTCTCTGGAAACACCATATATTTT. V and J are TRBV6-6 and TRBJ1-3; D not certain. Deletions cut 6 bases from V and 0 bases from J, with 6 bases between. Germline V gene lookup returns CDR1 MNHNY and CDR2 SVGAGI (reference sequence). This CDR3 region has 13 residues.

This clone appeared once. The chain couples TRBV6-5 to TRBJ1-2; the D is unclear. The CDR3 extends over 14 amino acids. Germline lookup yields CDR1 MNHEY and CDR2 SVGAGI. The V end lost 6 bases, the J end lost 0 bases, and 11 bases lay between the germline ends. CDR3 region: CASRQQEANYGYTF. CDR3 nucleotide sequence: TGTGCCAGCAGGCAGCAGGAAGCTAACTATGGCTACACCTTC.

This clone was counted only a few times. This sequence joins TRBV19 and TRBJ1-3, with TRBD1 as a possible D gene (5 bases). The germline V gene encodes CDR1 LNHDA and CDR2 SQIVND (reference sequence). V shed 0 bases and J shed 0 bases, with 9 bases lying between them. The CDR3 consists of 16 residues. CDR3 DNA: TGTGCCAGTAGTATAGAATTGACAGTCTCTGGAAACACCATATATTTT. It codes for CASSIELTVSGNTIYF.